This passage covers 5 T cell receptor beta chains from one sample sequenced in a study of Graves' ophthalmopathy and Graves' hyperthyroidism listed by TCRdb under 2018. The instrument was an Illumina HiSeq 2000. For repertoire sequencing, the TCR beta CDR3 regions were amplified from RNA transcripts. The first round was an RT-PCR using HTBI primers with the Qiagen OneStep RT-PCR kit, and this first round was followed by a second-round multiplex PCR, then size selection and purification. TCRdb passed the public sequencing reads through fastp at Q25 and MiXCR, retaining productive beta sequences. A single entry per CDR3 protein holds the most common genes and DNA from its merged rows. The sample records 450,000 to 600,000 distinct CDR3 sequences, roughly 40% of which are singletons. The biggest ten clones account for 4% to 5% of the sample. The specimen sequenced was peripheral blood or thyroid tissue (not recorded which). Every receptor here comes from an adult man with Graves' hyperthyroidism.

This clonotype occurred a few times. The chain couples TRBV6-5 to TRBJ2-5, with TRBD1 matching over 10 bases. In germline, CDR1 is MNHEY, CDR2 SVGAGI. The junction had 12 bases not matched to a gene; V was cut back by 6 bases and J by 5 bases. The CDR3 is made up of 16 amino acids. CDR3 sequence (DNA): TGTGCCAGCAGCCGGGGGACAGGGGTTAGTTTGGAGACCCAGTACTTC. Translating gives CASSRGTGVSLETQYF.

This clonotype occurred many times. The chain couples TRBV19 to TRBJ1-1; possibly TRBD1 for D (6 bases). The germline V and J ends were trimmed by 9 bases and 2 bases, with 13 bases remaining between them. This CDR3 has 13 amino acids. Germline-derived CDR1 and CDR2 are LNHDA and SQIVND (reference sequence). As DNA, the CDR3 is TGTGCCAGCAGCCGGGGGGGCAACACTGAAGCTTTCTTT. It is translated as CASSRGGNTEAFF.

This clonotype was seen many times. The chain is built from TRBV29-1 and TRBJ2-7; 10 bases are shared with TRBD2. Germline V gives CDR1 SQVTM, CDR2 ANQGSEA. The junction had 9 bases not matched to a gene; V was cut back by 0 bases and J by 7 bases. This CDR3 is built from 15 residues. The chain's CDR3 is CSVEEGLAGVKEQYF. The CDR3 nucleotides read TGCAGCGTTGAAGAAGGGCTAGCGGGAGTGAAAGAGCAGTACTTC.

This chain joins TRBV28 and TRBJ2-7; perhaps D is TRBD1 or TRBD2 (5 bases each). V lost 6 bases, J lost 4 bases, and 16 bases lay in between. The CDR3 spans 14 residues. CDR1 and CDR2 (germline): MDHEN, SYDVKM. The CDR3 is CASRAGTANYEQYF. CDR3 nucleotide sequence: TGTGCCAGCAGGGCCGGGACGGCGAATTACGAGCAGTACTTC.

Regarding this clonotype: This sequence may be a read error, since a much larger clone differs from it by one base. The V and J genes are TRBV19 and TRBJ2-5, with 7 bases that match TRBD2. The germline V gene encodes CDR1 LNHDA and CDR2 SQIVND (reference sequence). This CDR3 is built from 18 residues. CDR3 nucleotides: TGTGCCGGTAGTATAGCTAGCGGTCTAGCGACCTCATGGGAGACCCAGTACTTC. This translates into CAGSIASGLATSWETQYF.